The 10 T cell receptor beta chains below come from one sample, sequenced in a study of blood T cell repertoires in COVID-19. TCRdb's table, derived via immunoSEQ multiplex PCR, lists solely in-frame clones and lacks some. The repertoire consists of approximately 190,000 clones, with under 90% occurring once and the leading ten covering about an eighth. Sequenced sample: peripheral blood. The receptor set was obtained from a man aged 30-40 years with active or convalescent COVID-19.

The chain recombines TRBV5-1 with TRBJ2-7; tentatively, D is TRBD1 (6 bases). The CDR3 is 15 amino acids. Germline CDR1 reads SGHRS; CDR2 reads YFSETQ. V shed 4 bases and J shed 2 bases, with 16 bases lying between them. In DNA, the CDR3 is TGCGCCAGCAGCATCTTACCGGGACAAACCTACGAGCAGTACGTC. Protein: CASSILPGQTYEQYV.

This clone came up a few times. The chain links TRBV27 to TRBJ1-1; 9 positions agree with TRBD1. This CDR3 region has 17 residues. The J segment lost 3 bases and the V segment lost 6 bases, leaving 14 bases of the junction unmatched. Per the germline V gene, CDR1 is MNHEY and CDR2 is SMNVEV (reference sequence). The CDR3 reads CASSRSSGTGRDTEAFF. CDR3 nucleotide sequence: TGTGCCAGCAGCCGATCTTCCGGGACAGGGCGGGACACTGAAGCTTTCTTT.

This chain joins TRBV12-5 and TRBJ2-5; 9 bases align to TRBD2. CDR3 length: 15 residues. The ends lost 3 bases at V and 2 bases at J; junction bases unmatched: 4. Per germline, CDR1 LGHNT and CDR2 FRNRAP. The CDR3 bases are TGTGCTAGTGGTTTCTCTGCGGGGGGGCAAGAGACCCAGTACTTC. This gives the protein CASGFSAGGQETQYF. The full variable domain, completed using reference TRBV12-5 and TRBJ2-5, is DARVTQTPRHKVTEMGQEVTMRCQPILGHNTVFWYRQTMMQGLELLAYFRNRAPLDDSGMPKDRFSAEMPDATLATLKIQPSEPRDSAVYFCASGFSAGGQETQYFGPGTRLLVL.

This chain links TRBV5-1 with TRBJ2-3, with 9 nucleotides matching TRBD2. The CDR3 contains 16 residues. CDR1 is SGHRS and CDR2 is YFSETQ in the germline V gene. V shed 0 bases, J shed 2 bases, and the junction held 4 bases outside the gene matches. CDR3 amino acids: CASSLGLAEHTDTQYF. The DNA for the CDR3 is TGCGCCAGCAGCTTGGGACTAGCGGAGCACACAGATACGCAGTATTTT. The full variable domain, with the rest looked up from reference TRBV5-1 and TRBJ2-3, is KAGVTQTPRYLIKTRGQQVTLSCSPISGHRSVSWYQQTPGQGLQFLFEYFSETQRNKGNFPGRFSGRQFSNSRSEMNVSTLELGDSALYLCASSLGLAEHTDTQYFGPGTRLTVL.

The V call is TRBV18, the J call TRBJ1-4; weak D call: TRBD1 (5 bases). V dropped 0 bases and J dropped 4 bases, with 9 bases sitting between them. Germline-derived CDR1 and CDR2 are KGHSH and LQKENI. There are 15 residues in the CDR3. The DNA for the CDR3 is TGTGCCAGCTCACCACCGACAGCCAATAATGAAAAACTGTTTTTT. The encoded protein is CASSPPTANNEKLFF.

This rearrangement joins TRBV9 to TRBJ1-1; D not resolved. Trimming took 3 bases from V and 4 from J, leaving 19 bases between them. CDR3 length equals 16 residues. From germline, CDR1 is SGDLS and CDR2 YYNGEE. The CDR3 loop is CASSALARIEVTEAFF. The CDR3 coding sequence is TGTGCCAGCAGCGCCTTAGCAAGAATCGAGGTCACTGAAGCTTTCTTT.

In its sample, this clone was seen once. V and J are TRBV7-2 and TRBJ2-1; TRBD2 is a possible D gene (5 bases). The CDR3 loop spans 13 amino acids. Germline V CDR1 and CDR2: SGHTA, FQGNSA. V lost 5 bases, J lost 10 bases, and 15 bases lay in between. The CDR3 DNA is TGTGCCAGCAGCCGTACTCAAAGCGGCGAGCAGTTCTTC. This translates into CASSRTQSGEQFF.

This chain joins TRBV6-5 and TRBJ2-7, with a tentative D call TRBD1 (6 bases). Trimming pared 5 bases from V and 3 bases from J, leaving 11 bases between. The germline CDR1 and CDR2 sequences are MNHEY and SVGAGI. The CDR3 is 13 residues long. CDR3 DNA sequence: TGTGCCAGCAGTATGGACAGCCACTACGAGCAGTACGTC. Amino acids: CASSMDSHYEQYV.

V is TRBV5-8 and J is TRBJ1-1, with a weak D call TRBD1 (6 bases). The V end lost 5 bases, the J end lost 2 bases, and 16 bases lay between the germline ends. This CDR3 has 15 residues. CDR1 is SGHTS, CDR2 YDEGEE, per germline. The CDR3 DNA is TGTGCCAGCAGACGAGTAATAGGGGGTAACACTGAAGCTTTCTTT. It codes for CASRRVIGGNTEAFF. Filled out from reference TRBV5-8 and TRBJ1-1, the complete variable domain reads EAGVTQSPTHLIKTRGQQATLRCSPISGHTSVYWYQQALGLGLQFLLWYDEGEERNRGNFPPRFSGRQFPNYSSELNVNALELEDSALYLCASRRVIGGNTEAFFGQGTRLTVV.

This rearrangement joins TRBV4-2 to TRBJ2-3; a weak D match, TRBD1 (6 bases). CDR3 size: 16 residues. V was pared by 0 bases and J by 2 bases, with 12 bases between. From germline, CDR1 is LGHNA and CDR2 YNFKEQ. The chain's CDR3 is CASSQDWGPATDTQYF. The CDR3 region has the DNA TGTGCCAGCAGCCAAGATTGGGGGCCCGCCACAGATACGCAGTATTTT.